The 10 T cell receptor beta chains below come from one sample, sequenced in a study of blood T cell repertoires in COVID-19. Some clones are missing from TCRdb's copy, which holds only in-frame ones; the method was immunoSEQ multiplex PCR. Of over 120,000 clones listed, around nine tenths were seen once; the top ten hold about 1.8%. The sample was peripheral blood. The receptors originated from a woman in her fifties or sixties with acute or convalescent COVID-19.

The chain couples TRBV6-5 to TRBJ1-3; the D gene is possibly TRBD1 (6 bases). Germline loops: CDR1 MNHEY, CDR2 SVGAGI. V dropped 2 bases and J dropped 4 bases, with 15 bases sitting between them. The CDR3 consists of 16 residues. The CDR3 spells CASSYPNDRRGNTIYF. Here the CDR3 DNA reads TGTGCCAGCAGTTACCCTAATGACAGGAGAGGAAACACCATATATTTT.

This chain connects TRBV6-5 to TRBJ1-2, with 9 nucleotides matching TRBD1. CDR3 length: 15 amino acids. J lost 3 bases, V lost 0 bases, and 2 bases had no gene match. Per the germline V gene, CDR1 is MNHEY and CDR2 is SVGAGI. CDR3 region: CASSYSGQGDYGYTF. CDR3 nucleotides: TGTGCCAGCAGTTACTCGGGACAGGGTGACTATGGCTACACCTTC.

For the CDR3, the DNA is TGTGCCAGCATCGTCGACAGACAGGGCACTGAAGCTTTCTTT. Protein sequence: CASIVDRQGTEAFF. The V call is TRBV7-2, the J call TRBJ1-1; 7 bases map to TRBD1. Trimming removed 7 bases from V and 4 bases from J; junction bases left unmatched: 9. Germline CDR1 and CDR2: SGHTA and FQGNSA. The CDR3 covers 14 residues.

The CDR3 reads CASSEGSQGAAGQETQYF. CDR3 sequence (DNA): TGTGCCAGCAGTGAAGGGTCCCAGGGGGCAGCTGGACAAGAGACCCAGTACTTC. The chain employs TRBV6-1 and TRBJ2-5; 8 nucleotides match TRBD1. The germline gives CDR1 MNHNS, CDR2 SASEGT. The CDR3 loop spans 18 amino acids. V lost 1 base, J lost 2 bases, and 12 bases stayed unmatched.

This clone turned up a few times. The V call is TRBV7-9, the J call TRBJ1-6, with 7 bases that match TRBD1. Germline V lookup: CDR1 SEHNR, CDR2 FQNEAQ (reference sequence). The CDR3 runs 15 residues. V lost 1 base to trimming and J lost 9 bases; unmatched junction nucleotides: 6. CDR3 nucleotide sequence: TGTGCCAGCAGCTTAGGTACAGGGGTAGGTTCACCCCTCCACTTT. This codes for CASSLGTGVGSPLHF.

The V and J genes are TRBV6-5 and TRBJ1-2; 7 nucleotides line up with TRBD1. With 0 bases clipped from V and 8 bases from J, the junction kept 6 bases outside the gene matches. Germline V lookup: CDR1 MNHEY, CDR2 SVGAGI. The CDR3 contains 14 residues. The CDR3, as DNA: TGTGCCAGCAGTTACTCGGGACAGCGAGGGGGCTACACCTTC. Its translation: CASSYSGQRGGYTF.

The V and J genes are TRBV5-4 and TRBJ2-5; 8 bases are shared with TRBD2. The CDR3 is made up of 15 amino acids. V shed 5 bases and J 5 bases; nucleotides not matched to a gene: 11. The germline CDR1 and CDR2 sequences are SGHNT and YYREEE (reference sequence). The CDR3 is CASSPDGGGLETQYF. CDR3 DNA: TGTGCCAGCAGTCCCGACGGCGGGGGGTTGGAGACCCAGTACTTC.

The chain has TRBV27 and TRBJ2-1; D possibly corresponds to TRBD1 (5 bases). Trimming removed 9 bases from V and 7 bases from J, with 22 bases in between. CDR1 and CDR2 from the germline V gene are MNHEY and SMNVEV (reference sequence). The CDR3 sequence is 15 residues long. The CDR3: CASALRQGSWNEQFF. For the CDR3, the DNA is TGTGCCAGTGCTTTAAGGCAGGGTAGTTGGAATGAGCAGTTCTTC.

The rearrangement links TRBV19 to TRBJ1-4, with a tentative D call TRBD1 (5 bases). This CDR3 is 15 amino acids long. Trimming took off 7 bases at V and 0 bases at J, with 12 bases between the two ends. Germline V CDR1 and CDR2: LNHDA, SQIVND (reference sequence). CDR3 in DNA: TGTGCCAGTAAAGGGTACAGGACAACTAATGAAAAACTGTTTTTT. Protein product: CASKGYRTTNEKLFF.

The rearrangement joins TRBV9 to TRBJ1-2; D possibly corresponds to TRBD1 (5 bases). Per germline, CDR1 SGDLS and CDR2 YYNGEE. The CDR3 consists of 16 residues. V was pared by 2 bases and J by 0 bases, with 14 bases between. CDR3 bases: TGTGCCAGCAGCGTCGAGCCCAGGGAAACTAACTATGGCTACACCTTC. Translated, it gives CASSVEPRETNYGYTF.